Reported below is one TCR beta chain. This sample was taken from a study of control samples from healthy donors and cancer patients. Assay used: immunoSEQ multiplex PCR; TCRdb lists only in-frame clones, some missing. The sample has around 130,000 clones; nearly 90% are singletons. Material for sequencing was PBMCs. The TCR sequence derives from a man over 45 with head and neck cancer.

DNA of the CDR3: TGTGCCAGCAGGGGAACTCAGCGTTCTAACTATGGCTACACCTTC. This gives the protein CASRGTQRSNYGYTF. The chain links TRBV6-6 to TRBJ1-2, with D uncertain. V lost 6 bases and J 0 bases, leaving 14 bases between the germline ends. This CDR3 region has 15 residues. Germline V gene data show CDR1 as MNHNY and CDR2 as SVGAGI (reference sequence).